The rows below give T cell receptor beta chains drawn from one sample of a study of cytomegalovirus exposure and HLA in healthy donors. Some clones are missing from TCRdb's copy, which holds only in-frame ones; the method was immunoSEQ multiplex PCR. The data hold approximately 120,000 clones, with approximately 77% observed a single time. Source material: PBMCs. The source is a man between 18 and 29 years old in good health and CMV-seronegative. Each CDR3 is given with its conserved first and last residue. A D gene is named only where the DNA matches it firmly. Size values are once, few and many counts, or a class for expanded clones, and some rows have none.

J,length,V,size,D,CDR3,DNA
TRBJ1-2,14,TRBV29-1,-,TRBD1,CSVTNQGANYGYTF,TGCAGCGTCACGAACCAGGGGGCTAACTATGGCTACACCTTC
TRBJ2-2,13,TRBV5-4,-,-,CASSYKNTGELFF,TGTGCCAGCAGTTATAAGAACACCGGGGAGCTGTTTTTT
TRBJ1-4,15,TRBV5-6,-,-,CASSEGGQSNEKLFF,TGTGCCAGCAGCGAAGGAGGACAGTCTAATGAAAAACTGTTTTTT
TRBJ2-2,16,TRBV5-1,-,TRBD2,CASSLIAGGRAGELFF,TGCGCCAGCAGCTTGATAGCGGGGGGGCGCGCCGGGGAGCTGTTTTTT
TRBJ2-1,13,TRBV6-5,-,TRBD1,CASRLTMTGTEFF,TGTGCCAGCAGGCTGACGATGACCGGGACAGAGTTCTTC
TRBJ2-7,14,TRBV4-1,-,-,CASSQLATHYEQYF,TGCGCCAGCAGCCAACTAGCGACCCACTACGAGCAGTACTTC
TRBJ1-5,15,TRBV19,once,TRBD1,CASRAGQGVDQPQHF,TGTGCCAGTAGGGCAGGACAGGGGGTCGATCAGCCCCAGCATTTT
TRBJ2-7,16,TRBV6-6,-,-,CASSYGSAWSSYEQYF,TGTGCCAGCAGTTACGGGTCAGCTTGGAGCTCCTACGAGCAGTACTTC
TRBJ1-1,15,TRBV6-6,-,TRBD1,CASIGTGAENTEAFF,TGTGCCAGCATCGGGACAGGGGCGGAAAACACTGAAGCTTTCTTT
TRBJ1-3,16,TRBV10-2,-,TRBD1,CASSEWIGRGTNTIYF,TGCGCCAGCAGTGAGTGGATCGGCAGGGGGACAAACACCATATATTTT
TRBJ2-3,13,TRBV5-8,few,-,CASSLTFTDTQYF,TGTGCCAGCAGCTTGACTTTCACAGATACGCAGTATTTT
TRBJ2-7,13,TRBV2,-,-,CASNDVFSYEQYF,TGTGCCAGCAATGACGTTTTCTCCTACGAGCAGTACTTC
TRBJ1-2,13,TRBV29-1,-,-,CSVVQGAAHGYTF,TGCAGCGTCGTCCAAGGGGCGGCGCATGGCTACACCTTC
TRBJ1-6,16,TRBV6-5,-,-,CASSYRQGIGNSPLHF,TGTGCCAGCAGTTACCGGCAGGGGATCGGCAATTCACCCCTCCACTTT
TRBJ2-7,12,TRBV9,-,-,CASSGLNYEQYF,TGTGCCAGCAGCGGTCTTAACTACGAGCAGTACTTC
TRBJ2-7,16,TRBV5-6,-,TRBD2,CASSLAERGGTNEQYF,TGTGCCAGCAGCTTGGCCGAGCGGGGGGGCACCAACGAGCAGTACTTC
TRBJ1-5,16,TRBV19,-,-,CASSTQVGGRNQPQHF,TGTGCCAGTAGTACGCAAGTCGGGGGGCGAAATCAGCCCCAGCATTTT
TRBJ1-1,17,TRBV25-1,-,TRBD1,CASSSAGTGGLGTEAFF,TGTGCCAGCAGTTCCGCCGGGACAGGGGGCTTGGGCACTGAAGCTTTCTTT
TRBJ2-2,15,TRBV9,-,TRBD1,CASREGQGDTGELFF,TGTGCCAGCAGGGAGGGACAGGGTGACACCGGGGAGCTGTTTTTT
TRBJ2-3,18,TRBV10-3,-,TRBD2,CAISESTSGGYSTDTQYF,TGTGCCATCAGTGAGTCGACTAGCGGGGGATATAGCACAGATACGCAGTATTTT
TRBJ1-6,17,TRBV7-2,-,-,CASSPGGHSSYNSPLHF,TGTGCCAGCAGCCCGGGGGGGCACAGCTCCTATAATTCACCCCTCCACTTT
TRBJ2-7,14,TRBV6-5,-,-,CASSYSMGGGEQYF,TGTGCCAGCAGTTACTCCATGGGGGGTGGAGAGCAGTACTTC
TRBJ2-2,15,TRBV7-2,-,TRBD2,CASSFIGGAAGELFF,TGTGCCAGCAGCTTCATCGGGGGGGCCGCCGGGGAGCTGTTTTTT
TRBJ1-2,13,TRBV27,-,-,CASSEQVNYGYTF,TGTGCCAGCAGTGAACAGGTTAACTATGGCTACACCTTC
TRBJ2-5,17,TRBV7-2,-,TRBD2,CASSPTPSSGGRETQYF,TGTGCCAGCAGCCCAACACCCTCTAGCGGGGGTAGGGAGACCCAGTACTTC
TRBJ1-2,12,TRBV7-2,-,-,CASSLTAYGYTF,TGTGCCAGCAGCTTGACAGCCTATGGCTACACCTTC
TRBJ1-3,15,TRBV5-1,-,TRBD1,CASSYTGGSGNTIYF,TGCGCCAGCAGCTATACAGGGGGCTCTGGAAACACCATATATTTT
TRBJ1-2,13,TRBV2,few,-,CASKADTNYGYTF,TGTGCCAGCAAGGCAGACACTAACTATGGCTACACCTTC
TRBJ2-6,19,TRBV4-3,-,TRBD1,CASSPEAGTGGRGANVLTF,TGCGCCAGCAGCCCGGAGGCCGGGACAGGGGGCAGGGGGGCCAACGTCCTGACTTTC
TRBJ1-1,12,TRBV14,-,-,CASRSMNTEAFF,TGTGCCAGCCGGTCCATGAACACTGAAGCTTTCTTT
TRBJ2-5,15,TRBV29-1,-,TRBD2,CSVEKRGGGGFTQYF,TGCAGCGTTGAAAAAAGGGGTGGCGGGGGGTTTACCCAGTACTTC
TRBJ2-5,15,TRBV11-3,-,TRBD2,CASSPYSGAQETQYF,TGTGCCAGCAGCCCCTATAGCGGGGCCCAAGAGACCCAGTACTTC
TRBJ2-1,12,TRBV7-9,-,-,CASSQPAGEQFF,TGTGCCAGCAGCCAACCGGCGGGTGAGCAGTTCTTC
TRBJ2-3,15,TRBV7-6,-,-,CASSFITGFTDTQYF,TGTGCCAGCAGTTTTATCACAGGGTTCACAGATACGCAGTATTTT
TRBJ2-3,14,TRBV5-1,few,-,CASSWGGNPDTQYF,TGCGCCAGCAGCTGGGGGGGCAATCCAGATACGCAATATTTT
TRBJ1-4,15,TRBV9,-,TRBD1,CASSFRGQYNEKLFF,TGTGCCAGCAGCTTTAGGGGACAGTATAATGAAAAACTGTTTTTT
TRBJ1-2,16,TRBV5-5,-,-,CASSYDPFNGGEGYTF,TGTGCCAGCAGCTACGACCCTTTTAACGGCGGGGAAGGCTACACCTTC
TRBJ2-5,16,TRBV5-4,-,TRBD2,CASSLELAGGLETQYF,TGTGCCAGCAGCTTGGAACTAGCGGGGGGGCTGGAGACCCAGTACTTC
TRBJ1-4,15,TRBV21-1,-,-,CASNRQGRVWEKLFF,TGTGCCAGCAACCGACAGGGGCGGGTATGGGAAAAACTGTTTTTT
TRBJ2-5,17,TRBV2,-,-,CASRGGQARTSGETQYF,TGTGCCAGCAGGGGGGGGCAGGCAAGAACCTCGGGGGAGACCCAGTACTTC
TRBJ2-2,17,TRBV4-3,-,-,CASSPDYRGGNTGELFF,TGCGCCAGCAGCCCGGATTACAGGGGGGGGAACACCGGGGAGCTGTTTTTT
TRBJ1-4,11,TRBV20-1,-,-,CSARVSEKLFF,TGCAGTGCTAGAGTATCTGAAAAACTGTTTTTT
TRBJ2-3,15,TRBV6-4,-,TRBD1,CASSDGTGSTDTQYF,TGTGCCAGCAGTGACGGGACAGGAAGCACAGATACGCAGTATTTT
TRBJ2-3,14,TRBV5-1,few,-,CASSLGTSTDTQYF,TGCGCCAGCAGCCTCGGGACTAGCACAGATACGCAGTATTTT
TRBJ2-4,13,TRBV7-8,-,-,CASSPDPGAIQYF,TGTGCCAGCAGCCCCGACCCTGGAGCCATTCAGTACTTC
TRBJ1-1,13,TRBV18,once,TRBD1,CASSLSQGDEAFF,TGTGCCAGCTCACTTTCACAGGGGGATGAAGCTTTCTTT
TRBJ2-5,14,TRBV7-3,-,TRBD1,CASSLGTGIETQYF,TGTGCCAGCAGCTTAGGGACAGGTATCGAGACCCAGTACTTC
TRBJ2-7,19,TRBV6-1,-,TRBD2,CASSEALAGAWTTTYEQYF,TGTGCCAGCAGTGAAGCTCTAGCGGGGGCCTGGACGACAACCTACGAGCAGTACTTC
TRBJ2-2,16,TRBV7-8,-,-,CASSSQEGAFPGELFF,TGTGCCAGCAGCTCGCAGGAGGGAGCCTTCCCCGGGGAGCTGTTTTTT
TRBJ1-2,15,TRBV15,-,-,CATSGRDRRYYGYTF,TGTGCCACCAGCGGGCGTGACAGGAGGTACTATGGCTACACCTTC
TRBJ2-2,17,TRBV5-1,-,-,CASSLVGSRTNTGELFF,TGCGCCAGCAGCTTGGTTGGCAGCAGGACGAACACCGGGGAGCTGTTTTTT
TRBJ1-1,14,TRBV5-6,once,TRBD1,CASSSTGGNTEAFF,TGTGCCAGCAGCAGTACAGGGGGTAATACTGAAGCTTTCTTT
TRBJ1-5,11,TRBV27,-,-,CASGLRQPQHF,TGTGCCAGCGGTCTGCGGCAGCCCCAGCATTTT
TRBJ2-2,14,TRBV29-1,-,TRBD1,CSVGRDRDTGELFF,TGCAGCGTTGGACGGGACAGGGACACCGGGGAGCTGTTTTTT
TRBJ2-7,13,TRBV2,-,TRBD2,CASSVILAQEQYF,TGTGCCAGCAGTGTTATACTAGCGCAGGAGCAGTACTTC